What follows are 23 T cell receptor beta chains derived from one specimen sequenced in a study of control samples from healthy donors and cancer patients. The assay was immunoSEQ multiplex PCR, and TCRdb's table has in-frame clones only and misses some. The sample lists just over 80,000 clones, around 94% occurring once. The sample comprised blood. These receptors originate from a woman aged 18-29 years in good health.

This clone was detected only a few times. This chain uses TRBV20-1 with TRBJ1-6; possible D gene TRBD1, 5 bases. Germline V lookup: CDR1 DFQATT, CDR2 SNEGSKA (reference sequence). The CDR3 consists of 11 residues. Here the CDR3 reads CGASGNSPLHF. For the CDR3, the DNA is TGCGGAGCCTCAGGGAATTCACCCCTCCACTTT.

The CDR3 here is CASSKRQSNEKLFF. The CDR3 nucleotides are TGTGCCAGCAGCAAAAGACAGAGTAATGAAAAACTGTTTTTT. This rearrangement joins TRBV5-4 to TRBJ1-4; perhaps TRBD1 as D (5 bases). The CDR3 is 14 residues long. CDR1 and CDR2 from the germline V gene are SGHNT and YYREEE (reference sequence). The ends were cut back, 4 bases at V and 4 bases at J, with 11 bases in the middle.

The chain combines TRBV4-2 with TRBJ2-2, with a tentative D call TRBD1 (6 bases). The V gene's germline CDR1 is LGHNA and CDR2 YNFKEQ. V lost 4 bases and J 1 base, leaving 19 bases between the germline ends. The CDR3 contains 18 residues. The CDR3 DNA sequence: TGTGCCAGCAGCCCTATAGGGCCTGGACAGCAGAACACCGGGGAGCTGTTTTTT. It yields the protein CASSPIGPGQQNTGELFF.

The chain employs TRBV5-4 and TRBJ1-1; tentative D call: TRBD1 (6 bases). This CDR3 has 14 residues. Germline values: CDR1 SGHNT, CDR2 YYREEE (reference sequence). The ends were cut back, 5 bases at V and 5 bases at J, with 16 bases in the middle. CDR3 DNA sequence: TGTGCCAGCAGAATGTGGGGAAGGGGGACTGAAGCTTTCTTT. It translates to CASRMWGRGTEAFF.

V gene TRBV12-3 or TRBV12-4 combines with J gene TRBJ1-4; D is undetermined. This CDR3 region has 13 residues. Trimming took off 3 bases at V and 7 bases at J, with 9 bases between the two ends. For the CDR3, the DNA is TGTGCCAGCAGTTTCGGATTTGGTGAAAAACTGTTTTTT. Its protein is CASSFGFGEKLFF.

The gene calls are TRBV18 and TRBJ1-1; D perhaps matches TRBD1 (6 bases). Per the germline V gene, CDR1 is KGHSH and CDR2 is LQKENI. V was pared by 5 bases and J by 3 bases, with 13 bases between. This CDR3 is 14 amino acids long. CDR3 region: CASSLGTSDTEAFF. The CDR3 bases are TGTGCCAGCTCATTGGGGACATCGGACACTGAAGCTTTCTTT. Drawing the rest from reference TRBV18 and TRBJ1-1, the complete variable domain is NAGVMQNPRHLVRRRGQEARLRCSPMKGHSHVYWYRQLPEEGLKFMVYLQKENIIDESGMPKERFSAEFPKEGPSILRIQQVVRGDSAAYFCASSLGTSDTEAFFGQGTRLTVV.

The J gene is TRBJ2-3, the V gene TRBV4-2; 7 bases are a match to TRBD2. The CDR3 contains 15 residues. The V and J ends lost 0 bases and 5 bases, in that order; junction bases with no gene match: 5. CDR1 LGHNA and CDR2 YNFKEQ come from the germline V gene. CDR3 region: CASSQEGGGGDTQYF. The CDR3 DNA reads as TGTGCCAGCAGCCAAGAGGGGGGGGGAGGAGATACGCAGTATTTT.

This clone was detected a few times. This chain uses TRBV7-9 with TRBJ2-7; D is uncertain. This CDR3 region has 12 residues. Per the germline V gene, CDR1 is SEHNR and CDR2 is FQNEAQ (reference sequence). V lost 5 bases and J lost 2, with 7 bases in between. The CDR3 nucleotides are TGTGCCAGCAGCCGAAACGCCTACGAGCAGTACTTC. Protein: CASSRNAYEQYF.

The chain joins TRBV15 to TRBJ1-5; 8 positions match TRBD1. CDR3 length: 14 amino acids. Trimming removed 6 bases from V and 3 bases from J; junction bases left unmatched: 4. Germline CDR1 LNHNV, CDR2 YYDKDF (reference sequence). CDR3 in amino acids: CATRRTGLNQPQHF. CDR3 coding DNA: TGTGCCACCAGAAGGACAGGGCTCAATCAGCCCCAGCATTTT.

The chain joins TRBV5-1 to TRBJ2-7, with D unresolved. The germline gives CDR1 SGHRS, CDR2 YFSETQ. CDR3 length: 13 residues. Trimming took 0 bases from V and 3 from J, leaving 7 bases between them. CDR3 DNA: TGCGCCAGCAGCTTGGCCGCCAGCTACGAGCAGTACTTC. Its protein product is CASSLAASYEQYF.

A word on this clone: One junction end does not reproduce the germline sequence, and a read error may be involved. The CDR3 coding sequence is TGTGCCAGCAGTGAAGGGGGGCAGCGCCAGCATTTT. Residues: CASSEGGQRQHF. The chain couples TRBV6-1 to TRBJ1-5; TRBD1 is a possible D gene (6 bases). The CDR3 loop spans 12 amino acids. CDR1 and CDR2 from the germline V gene are MNHNS and SASEGT.

The chain uses TRBV4-1 and TRBJ2-2; 9 bases align to TRBD1. Germline lookup yields CDR1 MGHRA and CDR2 YSYEKL. The J segment lost 5 bases and the V segment lost 4 bases, leaving 5 bases of the junction unmatched. This CDR3 region has 15 residues. The CDR3 protein is CASSRRQGGTGELFF. The CDR3 nucleotides read TGCGCCAGCAGCCGCAGACAGGGGGGGACCGGGGAGCTGTTTTTT.

The chain is built from TRBV5-4 and TRBJ1-6; D is perhaps TRBD1 (5 bases). CDR3 length: 14 amino acids. Trimming left V 2 bases short and J 6 bases short, with 9 bases between. Germline V gene lookup returns CDR1 SGHNT and CDR2 YYREEE (reference sequence). CDR3 coding DNA: TGTGCCAGCAGCTTCGGGACGGGTAATTCACCCCTCCACTTT. It is translated as CASSFGTGNSPLHF.

V gene TRBV7-3 combines with J gene TRBJ1-1, with D possibly TRBD1 on 5 matching bases. The CDR3 has 14 residues. Germline V gene sequence: CDR1 SGHTA, CDR2 FQGTGA. V was clipped by 6 bases and J by 4 bases, with 15 bases between them. The CDR3 region has the DNA TGTGCCAGCAGTCTCGACAGAGGTAGCACTGAAGCTTTCTTT. Its protein product is CASSLDRGSTEAFF. Looking up the rest from reference TRBV7-3 and TRBJ1-1 gives the full variable domain: GAGVSQTPSNKVTEKGKYVELRCDPISGHTALYWYRQSLGQGPEFLIYFQGTGAADDSGLPNDRFFAVRPEGSVSTLKIQRTERGDSAVYLCASSLDRGSTEAFFGQGTRLTVV.

V and J are TRBV28 and TRBJ1-1; 12 bases fit TRBD1. With 5 bases clipped from V and 4 bases from J, the junction kept 11 bases outside the gene matches. Germline assignment: CDR1 MDHEN and CDR2 SYDVKM. The CDR3 consists of 17 residues. For the CDR3, the DNA is TGTGCCAGCAGTCAGGGGGGACAGGGGGCGCCCGGCACTGAAGCTTTCTTT. It codes for CASSQGGQGAPGTEAFF.

The DNA of the CDR3 is TGCGCCAGCAGCGGGGATTACGAGCAGTACTTC. Translated: CASSGDYEQYF. The chain is built from TRBV5-1 and TRBJ2-7; no reliable D call. Germline CDR1 reads SGHRS; CDR2 reads YFSETQ. The ends were cut back, 4 bases at V and 4 bases at J, with 6 bases in the middle. This CDR3 comprises 11 residues.

A few counts support this clone. This sequence joins TRBV12-3 or TRBV12-4 and TRBJ1-4; D gene uncertain. Trimming cost V 2 bases and J 4 bases, with 2 bases left between them. The CDR3 has 12 amino acids. The DNA for the CDR3 is TGTGCCAGCAGTTTATATAATGAAAAACTGTTTTTT. It translates to CASSLYNEKLFF.

The rearrangement uses TRBV28 and TRBJ2-7, with 8 nucleotides matching TRBD1. From germline, CDR1 is MDHEN and CDR2 SYDVKM. This CDR3 comprises 12 residues. V lost 4 bases to trimming and J lost 5 bases; unmatched junction nucleotides: 1. CDR3 residues: CASSSTGDEQYF. CDR3 in DNA: TGTGCCAGCAGTTCGACAGGGGACGAGCAGTACTTC.

The chain employs TRBV6-2 or TRBV6-3 and TRBJ2-2; D might be TRBD1 (5 bases). In germline, CDR1 is MNHEY, CDR2 SVGEGT. Trimming took off 6 bases at V and 0 bases at J, with 17 bases between the two ends. The CDR3 spans 17 residues. The chain's CDR3 is CASSPRSTAPNTGELFF. As DNA, the CDR3 is TGTGCCAGCAGCCCCCGGTCGACAGCCCCGAACACCGGGGAGCTGTTTTTT.

V is TRBV4-3 and J is TRBJ2-5, with 8 bases matching TRBD2. The CDR3 has 16 amino acids. Trimming at V came to 2 bases and at J to 4 bases, leaving 9 bases not matched to a gene. Germline-derived CDR1 and CDR2 are LGHNA and YSLEER. CDR3 bases: TGCGCCAGCAGCCAATTCCCGAGCGGGAGTTCAGAGACCCAGTACTTC. Residues: CASSQFPSGSSETQYF.

This clone has just one count. V and J are TRBV7-3 and TRBJ2-2; tentatively, D is TRBD1 or TRBD2 (5 bases each). V lost 5 bases, J lost 0 bases, and 10 bases lay in between. Germline-derived CDR1 and CDR2 are SGHTA and FQGTGA. This CDR3 has 15 residues. The CDR3: CASSPTGPNTGELFF. Written as DNA, the CDR3 is TGTGCCAGCAGCCCCACGGGGCCGAACACCGGGGAGCTGTTTTTT. Filled out from reference TRBV7-3 and TRBJ2-2, the complete variable domain reads GAGVSQTPSNKVTEKGKYVELRCDPISGHTALYWYRQSLGQGPEFLIYFQGTGAADDSGLPNDRFFAVRPEGSVSTLKIQRTERGDSAVYLCASSPTGPNTGELFFGEGSRLTVL.

The rearrangement links TRBV5-6 to TRBJ1-2; the D gene is possibly TRBD1 (6 bases). The V end lost 4 bases, the J end lost 4 bases, and 14 bases lay between the germline ends. The CDR3 length is 14 residues. The germline CDR1 and CDR2 sequences are SGHDT and YYEEEE. The CDR3 here is CASSEVAGVYGYTF. CDR3 DNA sequence: TGTGCCAGCAGCGAGGTGGCAGGGGTCTATGGCTACACCTTC.

V and J are TRBV18 and TRBJ2-5; 10 bases are shared with TRBD1. Germline values: CDR1 KGHSH, CDR2 LQKENI. This CDR3 region has 19 residues. J was trimmed by 2 bases and V by 3 bases; bases with no gene match: 15. CDR3 region: CASSPQGTGAPRWQETQYF. In DNA form, the CDR3 reads TGTGCCAGCTCACCCCAAGGGACAGGGGCCCCCCGTTGGCAAGAGACCCAGTACTTC.